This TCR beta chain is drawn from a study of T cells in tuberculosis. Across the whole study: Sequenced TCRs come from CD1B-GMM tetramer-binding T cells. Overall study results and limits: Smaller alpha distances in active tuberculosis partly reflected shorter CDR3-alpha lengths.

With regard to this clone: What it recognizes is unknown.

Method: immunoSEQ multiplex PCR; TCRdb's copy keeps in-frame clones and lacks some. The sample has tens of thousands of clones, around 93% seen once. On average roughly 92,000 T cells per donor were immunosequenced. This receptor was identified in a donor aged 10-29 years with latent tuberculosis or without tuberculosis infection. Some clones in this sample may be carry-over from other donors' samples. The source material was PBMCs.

CDR3 nucleotides: TGTGCCAGCAGTAGGGAGCTAAACTATGGCTACACCTTC. Its translation: CASSRELNYGYTF. V usage is TRBV6-5 and J usage is TRBJ1-2; D not certain. The length of the CDR3 is 13 residues. The germline V and J ends were trimmed by 5 bases and 2 bases, with 9 bases remaining between them. Looked up from germline, CDR1 is MNHEY and CDR2 is SVGAGI.